This TCR beta chain was obtained from a study of blood T cells in healthy people across ages (dated by TCRdb to about 2015). The study in broad terms: In model experiments, template switching captured roughly one uniquely barcoded TCR beta cDNA molecule for every two T cells. Age-related changes in TCR beta repertoire diversity were measured in the study by deep sequencing normalized with unique cDNA molecular identifiers. Four age groups were formed from the donors: young (average approximately 17 years), middle-aged (around 41), aged (62) and long-lived (approximately 80). To avoid experimental bias, donors of different ages were distributed randomly across sequencing lanes. Using the same blood draw, the study looked at two additional independent replicas of 1 million unique cDNA reads for two donors, one aged 18 to 30 and the other aged 80 or older. Overall results and qualifications from the work: Conclusive comparison of naive and antigen-experienced compartments was prevented by the profiling of bulk unsorted PBMCs. Observed TCR beta diversity per million T cells fell roughly linearly with age, and a significant reduction was already apparent by age roughly 40. Compared with the aged group, more naive CD4+ T cells, fewer expanded clones and increased TCR diversity were shown by the long-lived group, suggesting age selection. Estimates of total diversity based on one million sequenced T cells were considered lower bounds and underestimates. Because donor CMV infection status was unknown, age-related changes in expanded clonotypes were potentially confounded. A strong correlation was found between observed TCR beta diversity and the percentage of naive T cells measured by flow cytometry.

The library came from 5' RACE. Sequenced on an Illumina HiSeq 2500. A second PCR of roughly 7 to 12 cycles was run with a J-beta primer mix and a sample-barcoded 5' primer. Each TCR beta cDNA molecule received a unique molecular identifier from a template-switch 5' adaptor carrying 12 random nucleotides. Each sample yielded at least 3 million CDR3-containing paired-end reads. First-strand cDNA synthesis was performed from all RNA using the Mint cDNA synthesis kit, with priming by a TRBC-specific oligonucleotide. Following uracil-DNA glycosylase treatment, a first 18-cycle PCR with universal primers M1SS and BC2_uni_R was performed on all cDNA. Per the authors' processing: Each sample was normalized by randomly selecting 1 million high-quality reads, each carrying a distinct molecular identifier. Instead of being binned into consensus sequences, reads with shared molecular identifiers were discarded. CDR3 identification, clonotype clustering and error correction used MiTCR with a Q25 quality threshold and the strictest error-elimination algorithm. A nonparametric unseen species model with Euler transformation was used to estimate lower-bound total TCR beta diversity. TCRdb reprocessing: public reads trimmed at Q25 with fastp, clones called with MiXCR, in-frame beta chains kept. Entries that share a CDR3 protein sequence are merged under the most common genes and DNA. In this record, the V and J calls reflect TCRdb's handling and not the investigators' own analysis. Across this sample there are about a million distinct CDR3 sequences, with under 50% seen only once. Of the sample, around an eighth falls within the top ten clones.

In the case of this clonotype: Its specific antigen is unknown. Nothing much larger sits one base from this clone, and base qualities are not available.

The 39 donors, aged about 6 to 100 years, were systemically healthy Caucasian individuals from Russia. Around 9.7 milliliters of peripheral blood were collected from each donor into EDTA-treated Vacutainer tubes. PBMCs were isolated by Ficoll-Paque density-gradient centrifugation, with at least 7 million obtained per sample. Trizol reagent was used to extract total RNA from PBMCs, with at least 6 micrograms per sample. Naive CD45RAhigh/CD27high T cell percentages were measured by flow cytometry on a PBMC aliquot from every donor. Trimmed from V: 2 bases; trimmed from J: 13 bases; junction bases lacking a gene match: 11. Based on the germline V gene (reference sequence), the CDR1 and CDR2 sequences are DFQATT and SNEGSKA. The CDR3 has 13 amino acids, counting the end cysteine and phenylalanine. Only CDR3 DNA is held: 39 bases, read in frame from base 1.

This clonotype was obtained from a man aged 30-40 years in good health. The chain is made from TRBV20-1 and TRBJ2-4; 7 junctional bases match TRBD2. Sequencing input: blood. Here the CDR3 is given as CSARSGATQEQYF. The nucleotide sequence reads TGCAGTGCTAGAAGCGGGGCGACGCAAGAGCAGTACTTC.